This T cell receptor (beta chain) was observed in a study of blood T cell repertoires in COVID-19. Across the whole study: Acute-phase and convalescent COVID-19 samples originated in the United States, Italy and Spain. T cells, B-cell-depleted T cells, or PBMCs supplied cDNA or gDNA.

With 4 bases clipped from V and 3 bases from J, the junction kept 9 bases outside the gene matches. The CDR3 covers 20 residues. Looked up from germline, CDR1 is LNHDA and CDR2 is SQIVND (reference sequence). The authors' processing: Amplified reference gene primers provided the basis for estimating nucleated cell counts. This table comes from immunoSEQ multiplex PCR, and its TCRdb copy is limited to in-frame clones, with some not included. V and J calls plus clone size are reproduced from that table; the DNA served to infer D and trimming. The table lists 310,000 or so clones, around 90% of them singletons.

The rearrangement joins TRBV19 to TRBJ2-6, with TRBD2 matching 16 bases. The sample was peripheral blood. This TCR was sampled from a woman in her fifties or sixties who had recovered from COVID-19. The CDR3 nucleotides read TGTGCCAGTAGTAGCTTGGGACTAGCGGGAGGGCCGGTTGGGGCCAACGTCCTGACTTTC. It specifies CASSSLGLAGGPVGANVLTF.